This T cell receptor beta chain stems from a study of CD8 T cells in Susac syndrome. Background on the study: Clinical remission applied to roughly 8 sequenced Susac syndrome patients, and about 6 had active disease. Overall study findings and caveats: In total CD8+ repertoires, around 15 Susac-specific public clones were detected, and CD8+ TEMRA repertoires contained several. The study admitted that it had a relatively small number of individuals in its TCR sequencing and HLA analysis. Maximal CD8+ clonal expansion in Susac was observed within TEMRA cells and among active patients.

Comment on this clonotype: Its matching antigen is unknown.

An amount of RNA that ranged from roughly 0.5 to 1 ug was reverse transcribed with random hexamers. MiXCR was run by TCRdb on the immunoSEQ multiplex PCR reads, yielding one entry per CDR3 protein. Of about 110,000 distinct CDR3 sequences detected, around 94% appear once; the ten largest clones hold about 0.41%. From germline, CDR1 is SQVTM and CDR2 ANQGSEA. This CDR3 comprises 13 residues. Between the trimmed V and J ends, which lost 4 bases and 10 bases, there was a span of 18 bases. Sequencing was done on a sample of CD8+ T cells from PBMCs. The chain couples TRBV29-1 to TRBJ2-3; D tentatively fits TRBD1 or TRBD2 (5 bases each). The clonotype originates from a human donor with Susac syndrome. The CDR3 coding sequence is TGCAGCGTTGTGCGGGTAGGCGAAGGGGCGCAGTATTTT. The encoded protein is CSVVRVGEGAQYF.